This is a list of T cell receptor beta chains from one sample in a study of T-cell memory formation after mild COVID-19. TCRdb re-derived calls from the 5' RACE reads in MiXCR, one entry per CDR3 protein. The sample has some 300,000 distinct CDR3 sequences; 20% to 25% are singletons. The sample comprised PBMCs or a T cell subset sorted from them (not recorded which). Receptors were obtained from a man between 18 and 35 years old who had mild COVID-19 (a few samples of this study predate the infection). Cell type and time point are not known. Both conserved end residues are part of each CDR3. The D gene is left open where the match is weak. The listing skips clone size in some rows; elsewhere it reads once, few, many or a size class.

v_gene	d_gene	j_gene	abundance	CDR3aa	CDR3nt
TRBV7-2	TRBD1	TRBJ1-1	.	CASSGKQGARAFF	TGTGCCAGCAGCGGAAAACAGGGGGCTCGGGCTTTCTTT
TRBV6-2/TRBV6-3	.	TRBJ2-5	.	CASSYPGLGGETQYF	TGTGCCAGCAGTTACCCCGGACTAGGGGGCGAGACCCAGTACTTC
TRBV6-5	.	TRBJ1-6	.	CASSVNHQTNSPLHF	TGTGCCAGTTCCGTCAACCATCAGACGAATTCACCCCTCCACTTT
TRBV6-4	.	TRBJ1-1	.	CASRKDWNTEAFF	TGTGCCAGCAGGAAGGACTGGAACACTGAAGCTTTCTTT
TRBV7-9	TRBD2	TRBJ2-5	few	CASRTRLAGGQETQYF	TGTGCCAGCAGGACCCGACTAGCGGGGGGTCAAGAGACCCAGTACTTC
TRBV6-5	TRBD2	TRBJ2-1	.	CASGSYGGALAYNEQFF	TGTGCCAGCGGATCCTACGGGGGGGCTTTGGCCTACAATGAGCAGTTCTTC
TRBV7-8	.	TRBJ1-5	.	CASSSSAGVSNQPQHF	TGTGCCAGCAGCTCCTCGGCAGGGGTTAGCAATCAGCCCCAGCATTTT
TRBV19	.	TRBJ1-2	.	CASSIEGKGTNYGYTF	TGTGCCAGTAGTATAGAAGGAAAGGGAACAAACTATGGCTACACCTTC
TRBV12-3/TRBV12-4	TRBD2	TRBJ2-5	.	CASTERDGRSQETQYF	TGTGCCAGCACCGAGCGGGACGGGAGATCTCAAGAGACCCAGTACTTC
TRBV6-6	TRBD1	TRBJ2-1	few	CASRTGGYNEQFF	TGTGCCAGCAGGACAGGGGGCTACAATGAGCAGTTCTTC
TRBV6-4	.	TRBJ2-7	.	CASSPQDGLSYEQYF	TGTGCCAGCAGCCCGCAGGACGGTCTCTCCTACGAGCAGTACTTC
TRBV6-5	.	TRBJ1-6	few	CASTTGPHTPLHF	TGTGCCAGTACCACCGGGCCTCACACACCCCTCCACTTT
TRBV4-1	.	TRBJ2-5	few	CASSQARTNQETQYF	TGCGCCAGCAGCCAAGCCCGGACTAACCAAGAGACCCAGTACTTC
TRBV9	TRBD2	TRBJ2-3	.	CASSVAGGITDTQYF	TGTGCCAGCAGCGTAGCCGGGGGGATCACAGATACGCAGTATTTT
TRBV7-6	.	TRBJ2-3	many	CASSQLAGETYF	TGTGCCAGCAGCCAACTAGCCGGAGAGACGTATTTT
TRBV7-2	TRBD1	TRBJ2-2	.	CASSWTGGSGELFF	TGTGCCAGCAGCTGGACAGGGGGTTCCGGGGAGCTGTTTTTT
TRBV15	.	TRBJ2-1	.	CATKPRGGDNEQFF	TGTGCCACCAAGCCCCGGGGAGGCGACAATGAGCAGTTCTTC
TRBV9	.	TRBJ2-2	.	CASSVEGGGELFF	TGTGCCAGCAGCGTAGAGGGGGGCGGGGAGCTGTTTTTT
TRBV4-1	.	TRBJ2-3	.	CASSQDPQVHTQYF	TGCGCCAGCAGCCAAGATCCCCAGGTCCATACGCAGTATTTT
TRBV27	.	TRBJ1-5	.	CASSPAGVGQPQHF	TGTGCCAGCAGTCCCGCAGGGGTTGGCCAGCCCCAGCATTTT
TRBV6-6	.	TRBJ1-1	.	CASTGSRGRENTEAFF	TGTGCCAGCACCGGCTCCCGGGGACGCGAGAACACTGAAGCTTTCTTT
TRBV15	TRBD1	TRBJ1-4	.	CATSRQGDEKLFF	TGTGCCACCAGTAGACAGGGGGATGAAAAACTGTTTTTT
TRBV4-1	TRBD2	TRBJ2-1	.	CASSPGRASGGNYNEQFF	TGCGCCAGCAGCCCCGGGAGGGCTAGCGGGGGGAATTACAATGAGCAGTTCTTC
TRBV2	TRBD1	TRBJ2-5	few	CASSDSWTGQETQYF	TGTGCCAGCAGTGATTCTTGGACAGGGCAAGAGACCCAGTACTTC
TRBV11-2	TRBD1	TRBJ1-2	.	CASSLPLPGGENGYTF	TGTGCCAGCAGCTTACCCCTCCCAGGGGGCGAGAATGGCTACACCTTC
TRBV4-3	.	TRBJ2-7	few	CASSQDRGGVYEQYF	TGCGCCAGCAGCCAAGACAGGGGTGGGGTCTACGAGCAGTACTTC
TRBV5-4	.	TRBJ2-3	.	CASSPGGGATDTQYF	TGTGCCAGCAGCCCTGGTGGCGGGGCCACAGATACGCAGTATTTT
TRBV7-7	.	TRBJ2-5	few	CASSFHPGETQYF	TGTGCTAGCAGCTTTCACCCAGGGGAGACCCAGTACTTC
TRBV4-1	TRBD1	TRBJ1-5	.	CASSQGVGQDFYSNQPQHF	TGCGCCAGCAGCCAGGGGGTGGGACAGGACTTTTATAGCAATCAGCCCCAGCATTTT
TRBV5-1	TRBD1	TRBJ1-1	few	CASMMRGQGAWDTEAFF	TGCGCCAGCATGATGCGGGGACAGGGGGCTTGGGACACTGAAGCTTTCTTT
TRBV6-6	.	TRBJ1-6	.	CASNVLGRALHF	TGTGCCAGCAACGTACTGGGAAGGGCCCTCCACTTT
TRBV12-3/TRBV12-4	.	TRBJ1-6	.	CASSFGGGLSPLHF	TGTGCCAGCAGTTTTGGGGGGGGTCTTTCACCCCTCCACTTT
TRBV24-1	TRBD2	TRBJ2-2	few	CATSDFGLADTGELFF	TGTGCCACCAGTGATTTTGGACTAGCCGACACCGGGGAGCTGTTTTTT
TRBV27	TRBD1	TRBJ2-3	few	CASQGVRNTDTQYF	TGTGCCAGTCAGGGGGTGAGGAACACAGATACGCAGTATTTT
TRBV6-5	TRBD2	TRBJ2-1	few	CASSHGKRGRHNEQFF	TGTGCCAGCAGTCACGGGAAGCGGGGGAGACACAATGAGCAGTTCTTC
TRBV6-2/TRBV6-3	TRBD2	TRBJ2-7	.	CASNRGLVFHEQYF	TGTGCCAGCAATAGGGGACTAGTCTTCCACGAGCAGTACTTC
TRBV6-5	.	TRBJ2-7	.	CASRGTGTYEQYF	TGTGCCAGCAGGGGCACAGGGACCTACGAGCAGTACTTC
TRBV5-1	TRBD1	TRBJ2-3	.	CASSLVGQTDTQYF	TGCGCCAGCAGCTTGGTGGGACAGACAGATACGCAGTATTTT
TRBV6-1	TRBD2	TRBJ2-1	few	CASSEIGGDSYNEQFF	TGTGCCAGCAGTGAGATCGGGGGGGACTCCTACAATGAGCAGTTCTTC
TRBV27	TRBD2	TRBJ2-5	.	CASRGISSGRETQYF	TGTGCCAGTAGAGGTATCTCTAGCGGTCGAGAGACCCAGTACTTC
TRBV7-8	TRBD2	TRBJ2-1	.	CASSLDASGYSYNEQFF	TGTGCCAGCAGCTTAGACGCTAGCGGGTACTCCTACAATGAGCAGTTCTTC
TRBV5-5	.	TRBJ2-1	.	CASSLGPGAGEQFF	TGTGCCAGCAGCTTGGGACCCGGGGCGGGTGAGCAGTTCTTC
TRBV7-9	.	TRBJ1-1	.	CASSLRGGHDEAFF	TGTGCCAGCAGCTTAAGAGGGGGGCACGATGAAGCTTTCTTT
TRBV7-9	TRBD1	TRBJ1-1	.	CASSYRQGPNTEAFF	TGTGCCAGCAGCTATCGACAGGGGCCGAACACTGAAGCTTTCTTT
TRBV28	TRBD2	TRBJ2-4	.	CASRAGVKNIQYF	TGTGCCAGCAGGGCGGGAGTGAAAAACATTCAGTACTTC
TRBV28	.	TRBJ1-1	once	CASSLLVWQTNTEAFF	TGTGCCAGCAGTTTATTGGTTTGGCAGACGAACACTGAAGCTTTCTTT
TRBV4-1	TRBD2	TRBJ2-5	few	CASSHYSGGQETQYF	TGCGCCAGCAGCCATTATAGCGGGGGGCAAGAGACCCAGTACTTC
TRBV20-1	TRBD2	TRBJ2-1	.	CSAEAGTTNEQFF	TGCAGTGCCGAGGCGGGGACTACCAATGAGCAGTTCTTC
TRBV7-3	.	TRBJ2-3	.	CASSVGGFTDTQYF	TGTGCCAGCAGCGTGGGGGGCTTCACAGATACGCAGTATTTT
TRBV18	.	TRBJ1-2	many	CASSPSDSRGSTF	TGTGCCAGCTCCCCGTCGGACTCCCGAGGGAGCACCTTC
TRBV5-1	.	TRBJ1-5	few	CASSFSPAGNQPQHF	TGCGCCAGCAGCTTCAGTCCGGCGGGCAATCAGCCCCAGCATTTT
TRBV7-3	.	TRBJ2-1	many	CASSTYRANEQFF	TGTGCCAGCAGCACATACAGGGCGAATGAGCAGTTCTTC
TRBV6-1	.	TRBJ1-1	few	CASSEGYSEPNTEAFF	TGTGCCAGCAGTGAGGGCTACTCGGAACCGAACACTGAAGCTTTCTTT
TRBV19	TRBD1	TRBJ1-1	.	CASIDRGGVDTEAFF	TGTGCCAGCATCGACAGGGGAGGAGTGGACACTGAAGCTTTCTTT